The clone carrying this TCR beta chain appeared many times. Its antigen is unknown. Trimming left V 3 bases short and J 0 bases short, with 21 bases between. The germline V gene encodes CDR1 DFQATT and CDR2 SNEGSKA (reference sequence). The CDR3 consists of 17 residues. This entry comes from a study of regulatory T cells in long-lasting Graves disease. Findings and limits, study-wide: Newly diagnosed patients had higher TCR diversity than persistent Graves' patients did.

The authors built TCR beta libraries using iRepertoire HTBI primers and Arm-PCR of CDR3 regions. In the study's own analysis: From all samples, identification returned over 13 TRBJ and 60 or so TRBV segments. A single record per CDR3 protein comes from TCRdb applying MiXCR to the multiplex PCR reads. The V and J calls come from TCRdb's annotation, not from the publication. In the table there are 350,000 to 500,000 distinct CDR3 sequences, roughly 15% of which are singletons. Time point in this sample: newly diagnosed GD, antithyroid drugs for less than 3 months. Scientists built the TCR library using RNA that was extracted from PBMCs. This sample was shared with a second study, whose subject was T cells in Graves' hyperthyroidism and ophthalmopathy.

Sequencing used peripheral blood mononuclear cells (PBMCs), obtained at new diagnosis, from a patient treated with antithyroid drugs. The sequence came from a woman aged 25 to 45 with Graves disease. The chain joins TRBV20-1 to TRBJ2-7; TRBD2 is a possible D gene (7 bases). The CDR3 is CSASDFGGLAASYEQYF. Written as DNA, the CDR3 is TGCAGTGCTAGTGATTTCGGGGGGCTAGCGGCCTCCTACGAGCAGTACTTC.